The 28 T cell receptor beta chains reported below all come from one sample, sequenced in a study of blood T cell dynamics during melanoma immunotherapy. As for time point: pre-treatment baseline. The assay was immunoSEQ multiplex PCR, and TCRdb's table has in-frame clones only and misses some. The sample has 9,500 to 13,000 clones, about 89% seen once. The sample in question was blood, obtained from a patient treated with checkpoint blockade. The source is a human donor with melanoma.

This clone was seen just once. The gene calls are TRBV19 and TRBJ1-6; a weak D match, TRBD1 (5 bases). CDR1 is LNHDA and CDR2 is SQIVND in the germline V gene (reference sequence). Trimming cost V 7 bases and J 8 bases, with 15 bases left between them. The CDR3 is 14 residues long. The CDR3 loop reads CASNRDGGDSPLHF. The CDR3 bases are TGTGCCAGTAACCGGGACGGTGGGGATTCACCCCTCCACTTT.

The chain employs TRBV23-1 and TRBJ2-3; 11 nucleotides match TRBD1. TRBV23-1 is marked as an open reading frame, function uncertain. The J segment lost 3 bases and the V segment lost 6 bases, leaving 5 bases of the junction unmatched. The CDR3 spans 15 residues. CDR3 nucleotide sequence: TGCGCCAGCAGCCTCGGGACAGGGGGAACAGATACGCAGTATTTT. Translated, it gives CASSLGTGGTDTQYF.

This chain uses TRBV7-2 with TRBJ2-3, with 11 bases that match TRBD2. Germline trimming cut 4 bases from V and 1 base from J; bases unmatched to any gene: 4. The CDR3 runs 16 residues. Germline loops: CDR1 SGHTA, CDR2 FQGNSA. The CDR3 loop reads CASSSRLAGRTDTQYF. DNA for the CDR3: TGTGCCAGCAGCTCGCGACTAGCGGGGCGCACAGATACGCAGTATTTT.

This chain uses TRBV27 with TRBJ2-7; D call uncertain. The germline gives CDR1 MNHEY, CDR2 SMNVEV (reference sequence). The CDR3 consists of 12 residues. Trimming pared 5 bases from V and 5 bases from J, leaving 10 bases between. In DNA, the CDR3 is TGTGCCAGCAGTACTCACGCCCACGAGCAGTACTTC. This translates into CASSTHAHEQYF.

This rearrangement joins TRBV29-1 to TRBJ2-4; D is possibly TRBD2 (5 bases). Trimming cost V 2 bases and J 3 bases, with 14 bases left between them. The CDR3 extends over 15 amino acids. Looked up from germline, CDR1 is SQVTM and CDR2 is ANQGSEA. CDR3 sequence: CSVERFRGDKNIQYF. For the CDR3, the DNA is TGCAGCGTTGAACGATTTCGGGGAGACAAAAACATTCAGTACTTC.

V usage is TRBV5-6 and J usage is TRBJ2-1; D gene ambiguous. The V gene lost 0 bases and the J gene lost 7 bases, with 11 bases spanning the gap. The germline V gene has CDR1 SGHDT and CDR2 YYEEEE. The CDR3 totals 14 residues. CDR3 in amino acids: CASSLGARINEQFF. CDR3 nucleotides: TGTGCCAGCAGCTTGGGGGCTAGAATAAATGAGCAGTTCTTC.

The V gene is TRBV19, the J gene TRBJ2-7; TRBD2 matches at 10 bases. From germline, CDR1 is LNHDA and CDR2 SQIVND (reference sequence). After removal of 3 bases from V and 5 bases from J, the junction contained 10 bases not matched to a gene. There are 16 residues in the CDR3. CDR3 bases: TGTGCCAGTAGTATCCCCGGGATAGCGGGAGGCCACGAGCAGTACTTC. Translation gives CASSIPGIAGGHEQYF.

The genes are TRBV4-1 and TRBJ1-2; TRBD1 matches 7 bases. Per germline, CDR1 MGHRA and CDR2 YSYEKL. The CDR3 runs 17 residues. Trimming took 1 base from V and 2 from J; bases not matched to a gene: 10. The CDR3 nucleotides read TGCGCCAGCAGCCAAGTCGCCGAACAGACAGGGAACTATGGCTACACCTTC. Protein: CASSQVAEQTGNYGYTF.

This clone was picked up one time. This chain connects TRBV7-8 to TRBJ1-5, with TRBD1 matching 7 bases. The CDR3 has 17 amino acids. Unmatched junction bases numbered 9, after V lost 2 bases and J lost 2 bases. CDR1 is SGHVS, CDR2 FQNEAQ, per germline. CDR3: CASSLFQGVRGNQPQHF. DNA of the CDR3: TGTGCCAGCAGCTTATTCCAGGGGGTAAGGGGCAATCAGCCCCAGCATTTT.

This chain links TRBV7-2 with TRBJ2-7; 9 bases align to TRBD2. Germline V gene lookup returns CDR1 SGHTA and CDR2 FQGNSA. Trimming at V came to 0 bases and at J to 3 bases, leaving 18 bases not matched to a gene. The CDR3 is made up of 20 amino acids. CDR3 protein: CASSLANPLSGRGYYYEQYF. The CDR3 DNA follows: TGTGCCAGCAGCTTAGCTAACCCCCTTAGCGGGAGAGGGTATTACTACGAGCAGTACTTC.

The rearrangement links TRBV7-3 to TRBJ1-1; D is perhaps TRBD1 (5 bases). Germline lookup yields CDR1 SGHTA and CDR2 FQGTGA. The CDR3 consists of 14 residues. The V end was cut by 1 base, the J end by 3 bases, with 9 bases between. CDR3 in amino acids: CASSLKGGDTEAFF. CDR3 nucleotides: TGTGCCAGCAGCTTAAAGGGAGGGGACACTGAAGCTTTCTTT.

The gene calls are TRBV10-3 and TRBJ1-5; 7 nucleotides line up with TRBD1. Germline V gene data show CDR1 as ENHRY and CDR2 as SYGVKD. J was trimmed by 3 bases and V by 3 bases; bases with no gene match: 5. The CDR3 covers 15 residues. This CDR3 reads CAISEGDSSNQPQHF. CDR3 sequence (DNA): TGTGCCATCAGTGAAGGGGACAGCTCCAATCAGCCCCAGCATTTT.

This chain joins TRBV28 and TRBJ2-1; 7 positions match TRBD2. The CDR3 contains 17 residues. V gave up 10 bases and J gave up 0 bases; unmatched junction bases: 15. Germline CDR1 reads MDHEN; CDR2 reads SYDVKM. CDR3 sequence: CATTSAGNPSSYNEQFF. In DNA, the CDR3 is TGTGCCACGACGTCAGCGGGGAACCCGAGCTCCTACAATGAGCAGTTCTTC.

The V and J genes are TRBV28 and TRBJ2-7, with D tentatively TRBD1 or TRBD2 (5 bases each). Germline CDR1 MDHEN, CDR2 SYDVKM. The V end was cut by 6 bases, the J end by 2 bases, with 17 bases between. The CDR3 is made up of 15 amino acids. For the CDR3, the DNA is TGTGCCAGCAGCCGGGGCGTGGAGCAGGCCTACGAGCAGTACTTC. It translates to CASSRGVEQAYEQYF. Full variable domain (remainder filled in from reference TRBV28 and TRBJ2-7): DVKVTQSSRYLVKRTGEKVFLECVQDMDHENMFWYRQDPGLGLRLIYFSYDVKMKEKGDIPEGYSVSREKKERFSLILESASTNQTSMYLCASSRGVEQAYEQYFGPGTRLTVT.

CDR3 in amino acids: CASSVSPGGGTGELFF. The DNA for the CDR3 is TGTGCCAGTAGTGTGTCGCCCGGGGGTGGGACCGGGGAGCTGTTTTTT. The chain joins TRBV19 to TRBJ2-2, with D maybe TRBD2 (6 bases). With 5 bases removed from V and 5 bases from J, the gap between germline ends came to 18 bases. CDR1 LNHDA and CDR2 SQIVND come from the germline V gene (reference sequence). The CDR3 is 16 residues long.

The chain uses TRBV18 and TRBJ2-3; D is undetermined. Germline V gives CDR1 KGHSH, CDR2 LQKENI. With 3 bases removed from V and 3 bases from J, the gap between germline ends came to 10 bases. CDR3 length: 14 amino acids. CDR3: CASSPAAITDTQYF. The CDR3 bases are TGTGCCAGCTCACCGGCGGCAATAACAGATACGCAGTATTTT.

The chain couples TRBV10-2 to TRBJ2-1; 13 bases agree with TRBD2. Germline CDR1 and CDR2: WSHSY and SAAADI. The CDR3 is made up of 16 amino acids. V was clipped by 9 bases and J by 1 base; unmatched bases: 6. This CDR3 reads CASTRTSGSSYNEQFF. The CDR3 bases are TGCGCCAGTACCAGGACTAGCGGGAGTTCCTACAATGAGCAGTTCTTC.

This sequence joins TRBV6-1 and TRBJ2-3; 9 bases are a match to TRBD1. Per germline, CDR1 MNHNS and CDR2 SASEGT. With V trimmed by 4 bases and J by 3 bases, 5 bases remained unmatched. The CDR3 is made up of 15 amino acids. DNA of the CDR3: TGTGCCAGCAGTGCAGGGACAGGGTTTACAGATACGCAGTATTTT. This codes for CASSAGTGFTDTQYF.

This rearrangement joins TRBV7-2 to TRBJ2-1, with 9 bases fitting TRBD2. The J segment lost 8 bases and the V segment lost 5 bases, leaving 10 bases of the junction unmatched. This CDR3 region has 15 residues. Germline V gene lookup returns CDR1 SGHTA and CDR2 FQGNSA. CDR3 sequence: CASSPMRGGVDEQFF. The CDR3 nucleotides are TGTGCCAGCAGCCCCATGCGGGGGGGGGTCGATGAGCAGTTCTTC.

This rearrangement joins TRBV5-8 to TRBJ1-5, with TRBD1 matching over 11 bases. J lost 4 bases, V lost 1 base, and 16 bases had no gene match. The germline V gene encodes CDR1 SGHTS and CDR2 YDEGEE. The CDR3 is 20 residues long. Here the CDR3 reads CASSLSRILAGTGGNQPQHF. DNA of the CDR3: TGTGCCAGCAGCTTGTCCCGAATACTTGCCGGGACAGGGGGGAATCAGCCCCAGCATTTT.

This rearrangement joins TRBV5-1 to TRBJ2-3; TRBD1 might be the D (5 bases). The V gene's germline CDR1 is SGHRS and CDR2 YFSETQ. The V gene lost 0 bases and the J gene lost 2 bases, with 13 bases spanning the gap. The CDR3 is 16 amino acids. CDR3 in amino acids: CASSLEGRRDTDTQYF. The CDR3 DNA is TGCGCCAGCAGCTTGGAGGGGCGGAGAGACACAGATACGCAGTATTTT.

The chain carries TRBV7-9 and TRBJ1-6; 8 bases align to TRBD1. V was clipped by 5 bases and J by 10 bases; unmatched bases: 7. Germline V gives CDR1 SEHNR, CDR2 FQNEAQ (reference sequence). The CDR3 is 14 amino acids. In DNA, the CDR3 is TGTGCCAGCAGCCCCCGGACAGGGACGTCACCCCTCCACTTT. Translating it yields CASSPRTGTSPLHF.

This clone showed up just once. The chain has TRBV30 and TRBJ1-2; D ambiguous. Germline V gives CDR1 GTSNPN, CDR2 SVGIG (reference sequence). Between the trimmed V and J ends, which lost 5 bases and 3 bases, there was a span of 7 bases. The CDR3 runs 11 residues. The DNA of the CDR3 is TGTGCCTGGGGACTGGACTATGGCTACACCTTC. This codes for CAWGLDYGYTF.

The genes are TRBV19 and TRBJ2-7; D is unresolved. Between the trimmed V and J ends, which lost 3 bases and 0 bases, there was a span of 9 bases. The CDR3 loop spans 14 amino acids. Germline CDR1 and CDR2: LNHDA and SQIVND (reference sequence). The CDR3 region has the DNA TGTGCCAGTAGTATGGTCGGAAGCTCCTACGAGCAGTACTTC. It is translated as CASSMVGSSYEQYF.

The chain combines TRBV5-4 with TRBJ1-2, with D possibly TRBD1 on 5 matching bases. There are 13 residues in the CDR3. Germline V lookup: CDR1 SGHNT, CDR2 YYREEE (reference sequence). Trimming pared 2 bases from V and 2 bases from J, leaving 7 bases between. DNA of the CDR3: TGTGCCAGCAGCTTCTGGGGGAACTATGGCTACACCTTC. Its translation: CASSFWGNYGYTF.

The chain employs TRBV5-6 and TRBJ1-5; tentatively, D is TRBD1 (5 bases). Per germline, CDR1 SGHDT and CDR2 YYEEEE. Trimming removed 2 bases from V and 9 bases from J, with 15 bases in between. This CDR3 has 14 amino acids. CDR3 bases: TGTGCCAGCAGCTTCTCGTACGGCCAGGGGCCCCAGCATTTT. Amino acid sequence: CASSFSYGQGPQHF.

The rearrangement joins TRBV6-1 to TRBJ1-1; the D is unclear. Germline V gene sequence: CDR1 MNHNS, CDR2 SASEGT. This CDR3 has 14 residues. V was trimmed by 6 bases and J by 6 bases, leaving 17 bases between them. The CDR3 coding sequence is TGTGCCAGCAGATCGGCGGGAGACTTTGCTGAAGCTTTCTTT. Amino acids: CASRSAGDFAEAFF.

The chain employs TRBV7-8 and TRBJ1-4, with 7 bases lining up with TRBD1. Trimming cost V 4 bases and J 4 bases; bases outside gene matches: 6. In germline, CDR1 is SGHVS, CDR2 FQNEAQ. The CDR3 spans 15 residues. CDR3 sequence: CASSSRTGFNEKLFF. Written as DNA, the CDR3 is TGTGCCAGCAGCTCGCGGACAGGCTTTAATGAAAAACTGTTTTTT.